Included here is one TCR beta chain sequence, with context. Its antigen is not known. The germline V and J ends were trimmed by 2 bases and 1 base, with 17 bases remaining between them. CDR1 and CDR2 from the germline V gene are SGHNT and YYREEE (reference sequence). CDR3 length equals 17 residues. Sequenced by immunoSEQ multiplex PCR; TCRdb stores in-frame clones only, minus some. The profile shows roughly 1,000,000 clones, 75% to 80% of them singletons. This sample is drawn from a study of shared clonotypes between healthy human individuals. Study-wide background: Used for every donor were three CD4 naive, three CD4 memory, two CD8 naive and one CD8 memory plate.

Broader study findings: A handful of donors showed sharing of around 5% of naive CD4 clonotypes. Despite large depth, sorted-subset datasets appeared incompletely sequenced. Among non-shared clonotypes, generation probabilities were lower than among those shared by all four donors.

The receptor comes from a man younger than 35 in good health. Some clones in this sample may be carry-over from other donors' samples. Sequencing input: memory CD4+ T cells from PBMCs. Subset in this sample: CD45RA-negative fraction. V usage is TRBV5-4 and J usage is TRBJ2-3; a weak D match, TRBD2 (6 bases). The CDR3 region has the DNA TGTGCCAGCAGCTTAGGAGTAGGAGGGGAAGGCACAGATACGCAGTATTTT. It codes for CASSLGVGGEGTDTQYF.